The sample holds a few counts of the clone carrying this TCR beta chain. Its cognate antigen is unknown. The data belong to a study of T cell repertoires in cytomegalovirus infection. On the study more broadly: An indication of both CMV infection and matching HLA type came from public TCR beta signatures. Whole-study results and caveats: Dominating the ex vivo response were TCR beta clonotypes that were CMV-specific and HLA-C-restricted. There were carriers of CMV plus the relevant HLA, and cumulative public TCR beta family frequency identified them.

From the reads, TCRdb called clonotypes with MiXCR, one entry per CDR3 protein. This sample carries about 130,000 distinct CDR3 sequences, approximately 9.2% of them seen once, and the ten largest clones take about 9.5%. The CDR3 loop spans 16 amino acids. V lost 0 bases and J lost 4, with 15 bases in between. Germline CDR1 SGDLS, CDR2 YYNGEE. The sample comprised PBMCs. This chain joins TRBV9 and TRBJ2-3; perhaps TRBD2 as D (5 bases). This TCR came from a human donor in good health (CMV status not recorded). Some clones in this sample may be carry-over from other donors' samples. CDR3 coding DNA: TGTGCCAGCAGCGTAGTAAGCGGCTGGGCGGCAGATACGCAGTATTTT. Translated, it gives CASSVVSGWAADTQYF.